Shown below are 21 T cell receptor beta chains from a single sample sequenced in a study of T cell repertoires in cytomegalovirus infection (dated by TCRdb to between 2019 and 2020). These reads were obtained on an Illumina HiSeq 1500. The public reads were run again by TCRdb, first through fastp at Q25 and then through MiXCR, and only productive beta chains were kept. CDR3 protein duplicates are merged, each entry listing the most common genes and DNA. This sample has some 270,000 distinct CDR3 sequences in its table, and about a sixth of those were observed once. The ten largest clonotypes hold roughly 50% of the sample. Source material: CD8+ T cells from PBMCs. These receptors all stem from a human donor in good health (CMV status not recorded). Some clones in this sample may be carry-over from other donors' samples.

This clonotype was recorded at least ten times. V and J are TRBV7-2 and TRBJ1-1; 11 bases align to TRBD1. The CDR3 consists of 15 residues. The ends lost 1 base at V and 4 bases at J; junction bases unmatched: 2. Germline CDR1 and CDR2: SGHTA and FQGNSA. The CDR3 nucleotides are TGTGCCAGCAGCTTAGGGGACAGGGGGTCCACTGAAGCTTTCTTT. Translation: CASSLGDRGSTEAFF. The full variable domain, with the rest looked up from reference TRBV7-2 and TRBJ1-1, is GAGVSQSPSNKVTEKGKDVELRCDPISGHTALYWYRQSLGQGLEFLIYFQGNSAPDKSGLPSDRFSAERTGGSVSTLTIQRTQQEDSAVYLCASSLGDRGSTEAFFGQGTRLTVV.

This clonotype was picked up many times. The V and J genes are TRBV12-3 or TRBV12-4 and TRBJ2-2, with 7 positions matching TRBD1. This CDR3 is 19 amino acids long. With V trimmed by 5 bases and J by 0 bases, 15 bases remained unmatched. CDR3 DNA: TGTGCCAGCAGTGTAGAGGGGGCCGTCCTGCTTCCGAACACCGGGGAGCTGTTTTTT. Its protein product is CASSVEGAVLLPNTGELFF.

This clonotype was detected many times. This sequence joins TRBV7-9 and TRBJ2-2; 7 nucleotides align to TRBD1. The CDR3 contains 15 residues. Trimming cost V 7 bases and J 1 base; bases outside gene matches: 6. The germline V gene encodes CDR1 SEHNR and CDR2 FQNEAQ (reference sequence). In DNA form, the CDR3 reads TGTGCCAGCACCCTCACAGGGGAGAACACCGGGGAGCTGTTTTTT. It translates to CASTLTGENTGELFF. Based on the CDR3 plus reference TRBV7-9 and TRBJ2-2, the full variable domain is DTGVSQNPRHKITKRGQNVTFRCDPISEHNRLYWYRQTLGQGPEFLTYFQNEAQLEKSRLLSDRFSAERPKGSFSTLEIQRTEQGDSAMYLCASTLTGENTGELFFGEGSRLTVL.

In its sample, this clonotype was seen many times. The CDR3 bases are TGCGCCAGCAGCTTGGAGGCGAACTCTGGAAACACCATATATTTT. As protein: CASSLEANSGNTIYF. This chain joins TRBV5-1 and TRBJ1-3; D is ambiguous. V gave up 0 bases and J gave up 0 bases, with 7 bases separating them. This CDR3 contains 15 residues. Germline loops: CDR1 SGHRS, CDR2 YFSETQ.

V gene TRBV24-1 combines with J gene TRBJ2-3, with D perhaps TRBD2 (6 bases). The CDR3 is made up of 15 amino acids. Trimming shortened V by 6 bases and J by 0 bases, and 12 bases separated the two germline ends. Germline CDR1 KGHDR, CDR2 SFDVKD. In DNA form, the CDR3 reads TGTGCCACCAGTTCTCCAGGGACTAGCACAGATACGCAGTATTTT. This codes for CATSSPGTSTDTQYF.

This clonotype was counted a few times. The chain joins TRBV7-9 to TRBJ1-2; no reliable D call. With 7 bases removed from V and 3 bases from J, the gap between germline ends came to 18 bases. This CDR3 has 15 amino acids. Germline V gene sequence: CDR1 SEHNR, CDR2 FQNEAQ (reference sequence). The CDR3 sequence is CASTSRTGWDYGYTF. The CDR3 DNA sequence: TGTGCCAGCACCTCCCGGACCGGTTGGGACTATGGCTACACCTTC.

There are many counts of this clonotype. The chain carries TRBV14 and TRBJ2-7; 10 bases match TRBD2. Trimming cost V 4 bases and J 3 bases; bases outside gene matches: 6. The germline V gene encodes CDR1 SGHDN and CDR2 FVKESK. The CDR3 spans 15 residues. The CDR3 DNA reads TGTGCCAGCAGCCTTGGAGTAGCGGGGGGCTACGAGCAGTACTTC. Translated: CASSLGVAGGYEQYF. Filled out from reference TRBV14 and TRBJ2-7, the complete variable domain reads EAGVTQFPSHSVIEKGQTVTLRCDPISGHDNLYWYRRVMGKEIKFLLHFVKESKQDESGMPNNRFLAERTGGTYSTLKVQPAELEDSGVYFCASSLGVAGGYEQYFGPGTRLTVT.

The genes are TRBV20-1 and TRBJ2-7, with D tentatively TRBD1 or TRBD2 (6 bases each). Trimming took 0 bases from V and 1 from J, leaving 13 bases between them. This CDR3 region has 15 residues. Per germline, CDR1 DFQATT and CDR2 SNEGSKA (reference sequence). CDR3 nucleotide sequence: TGCAGTGCTAGAGACTGGGGGGCAAGTTCCTACGAGCAGTACTTC. Translated: CSARDWGASSYEQYF.

This rearrangement joins TRBV15 to TRBJ1-5, with D maybe TRBD1 (6 bases). In germline, CDR1 is LNHNV, CDR2 YYDKDF (reference sequence). V dropped 3 bases and J dropped 1 base, with 25 bases sitting between them. The CDR3 consists of 20 residues. The CDR3 is CATSSHGGQGLLWSNQPQHF. CDR3 bases: TGTGCCACCAGCAGTCACGGGGGGCAGGGTCTTCTTTGGAGCAATCAGCCCCAGCATTTT.

This clonotype was counted only a few times. The chain couples TRBV2 to TRBJ2-7; D could derive from TRBD1 or TRBD2 (5 bases each). The CDR3 length is 15 residues. V was cut by 1 base and J by 3 bases, with 13 bases left in between. Germline V gene sequence: CDR1 SNHLY, CDR2 FYNNEI. CDR3 nucleotide sequence: TGTGCCAGCAGTGAAGATGGGACGGATAACTACGAGCAGTACTTC. Protein: CASSEDGTDNYEQYF.

A remark on this clonotype: Relative to the germline gene, one junction end is altered; a read error may explain this. This chain uses TRBV11-2 with TRBJ2-1, with 13 bases lining up with TRBD2. The germline gives CDR1 SGHAT, CDR2 FQNNGV. The CDR3 is 16 amino acids. CDR3 loop: CASSTLAGGPYDEQFF. The CDR3 DNA reads as TGTGCCAGCAGCACACTAGCGGGGGGGCCCTACGATGAGCAGTTCTTC.

Only a few counts were recorded for this clonotype. The V gene is TRBV6-2 or TRBV6-3, the J gene TRBJ2-5, with D possibly matching TRBD2 (5 bases). CDR1 and CDR2 (germline): MNHEY, SVGEGT. CDR3 length equals 16 residues. V was pared by 0 bases and J by 1 base, with 12 bases between. CDR3 loop: CASSYSSADVQETQYF. For the CDR3, the DNA is TGTGCCAGCAGTTACTCTAGCGCGGATGTCCAAGAGACCCAGTACTTC.

The rearrangement links TRBV2 to TRBJ2-2; 9 bases map to TRBD1. CDR3 length: 14 amino acids. From germline, CDR1 is SNHLY and CDR2 FYNNEI. The J segment lost 5 bases and the V segment lost 5 bases, leaving 3 bases of the junction unmatched. The DNA for the CDR3 is TGTGCCAGCAGTCGGACAGGGGAGACCGGGGAGCTGTTTTTT. This encodes CASSRTGETGELFF.

There are a few counts of this clonotype. CDR3 sequence: CASSPGTGHFTDTQYF. CDR3 DNA sequence: TGTGCCAGCAGTCCCGGGACAGGCCACTTCACAGATACGCAGTATTTT. The rearrangement joins TRBV27 to TRBJ2-3; 8 bases align to TRBD1. Trimming cost V 5 bases and J 2 bases; bases outside gene matches: 9. This CDR3 contains 16 residues. Germline CDR1 is MNHEY and CDR2 is SMNVEV (reference sequence).

This clonotype was seen repeatedly, ten times or more. V gene TRBV29-1 combines with J gene TRBJ1-5; D perhaps matches TRBD1 (6 bases). Germline-derived CDR1 and CDR2 are SQVTM and ANQGSEA. Trimming pared 8 bases from V and 3 bases from J, leaving 14 bases between. This CDR3 has 13 amino acids. The CDR3 reads CSIRDNHNQPQHF. The CDR3 DNA sequence: TGCAGCATTCGGGACAATCACAATCAGCCCCAGCATTTT.

In its sample, this clonotype was seen many times. The J gene is TRBJ1-1, the V gene TRBV29-1; possibly TRBD1 for D (6 bases). V gave up 3 bases and J gave up 6 bases, with 11 bases separating them. The CDR3 runs to 12 residues. The germline CDR1 and CDR2 sequences are SQVTM and ANQGSEA. CDR3: CSVDLQGAEAFF. The CDR3 nucleotides read TGCAGCGTTGACTTACAGGGCGCTGAAGCTTTCTTT.

This clonotype was found a few times. The chain links TRBV7-9 to TRBJ2-1; D could derive from TRBD1 or TRBD2 (5 bases each). The V end was cut by 4 bases, the J end by 3 bases, with 13 bases between. Germline V CDR1 and CDR2: SEHNR, FQNEAQ (reference sequence). The CDR3 covers 15 residues. The CDR3 loop reads CASSSAGTSYNEQFF. CDR3 in DNA: TGTGCCAGCAGCTCAGCCGGGACCAGCTACAATGAGCAGTTCTTC.

This clonotype came up a few times. The rearrangement joins TRBV19 to TRBJ1-1; unclear D gene. The V end lost 6 bases, the J end lost 4 bases, and 12 bases lay between the germline ends. In germline, CDR1 is LNHDA, CDR2 SQIVND (reference sequence). This CDR3 has 13 amino acids. CDR3 bases: TGTGCCAGTAGCCCGATCGGGGTCACTGAAGCTTTCTTT. As protein: CASSPIGVTEAFF.

This chain uses TRBV2 with TRBJ1-2; D ambiguous. In germline, CDR1 is SNHLY, CDR2 FYNNEI. Trimming left V 8 bases short and J 1 base short, with 17 bases between. The CDR3 totals 15 residues. Here the CDR3 reads CASGDPPGYNYGYTF. The CDR3 nucleotides read TGTGCCAGCGGGGATCCACCAGGTTATAACTATGGCTACACCTTC.

Details on this clonotype: One end of the junction fails to match germline, which may point to a read error. The chain recombines TRBV7-4 with TRBJ2-7, with D tentatively TRBD2 (5 bases). Germline V gene lookup returns CDR1 SGHVT and CDR2 SQSDAQ. The CDR3 extends over 13 amino acids. The CDR3: CTSSSPGDYEQYF. CDR3 nucleotide sequence: TGTACCAGCAGCTCTCCCGGGGACTACGAGCAGTACTTC.

This clonotype showed up many times. The chain combines TRBV7-2 with TRBJ1-1; perhaps TRBD1 as D (5 bases). V was trimmed by 1 base and J by 0 bases, leaving 18 bases between them. The germline CDR1 and CDR2 sequences are SGHTA and FQGNSA. The CDR3 has 18 residues. The CDR3 sequence: CASSLEGAVHHMNTEAFF. The CDR3 DNA sequence: TGTGCCAGCAGCTTAGAAGGGGCAGTGCATCACATGAACACTGAAGCTTTCTTT.